A single sample is the source of the 32 T cell receptor beta chains below, sequenced in a study of shared clonotypes between healthy human individuals. Clones were sequenced by immunoSEQ multiplex PCR, and TCRdb holds only the in-frame ones, with some missing. The sample comprises about a million clones, 60% to 85% of which are singletons, and about 1.5% rests with the top ten. The sequencing input was memory CD4+ T cells sorted from blood. Subset reported: CD45RA-negative fraction. Source of these receptors: a man aged 18 to 35 in good health.

This chain links TRBV7-9 with TRBJ2-5; D unclear. V lost 5 bases and J lost 1, with 5 bases in between. CDR1 and CDR2 (germline): SEHNR, FQNEAQ (reference sequence). This CDR3 is 12 amino acids long. The DNA for the CDR3 is TGTGCCAGCAGCCCAGGCCAAGAGACCCAGTACTTC. It translates to CASSPGQETQYF.

The chain combines TRBV19 with TRBJ2-3, with a possible D match to TRBD1 (7 bases). Between the trimmed V and J ends, which lost 4 bases and 4 bases, there was a span of 15 bases. The CDR3 runs to 15 residues. The V gene's germline CDR1 is LNHDA and CDR2 SQIVND (reference sequence). CDR3 protein: CASSRPQGGADTQYF. The CDR3 nucleotides read TGTGCCAGTAGTAGACCCCAGGGGGGAGCAGATACGCAGTATTTT.

This rearrangement joins TRBV4-3 to TRBJ2-5; a weak D match, TRBD2 (5 bases). CDR3 length: 15 amino acids. Germline-derived CDR1 and CDR2 are LGHNA and YSLEER. Between the trimmed V and J ends, which lost 1 base and 3 bases, there was a span of 12 bases. CDR3 amino acids: CASSQGTRTEETQYF. Written as DNA, the CDR3 is TGCGCCAGCAGCCAAGGTACGAGGACTGAAGAGACCCAGTACTTC.

The chain uses TRBV4-3 and TRBJ1-3; 10 bases fit TRBD1. Germline values: CDR1 LGHNA, CDR2 YSLEER. V shed 1 base, J shed 0 bases, and the junction held 3 bases outside the gene matches. CDR3 length equals 17 residues. The CDR3 region is CASSQGTGGSSGNTIYF. The CDR3 coding sequence is TGCGCCAGCAGCCAAGGGACAGGGGGTTCCTCTGGAAACACCATATATTTT.

V is TRBV19 and J is TRBJ1-3; D is ambiguous. The CDR3 is 16 amino acids. Germline CDR1 is LNHDA and CDR2 is SQIVND (reference sequence). Trimming left V 8 bases short and J 0 bases short, with 17 bases between. CDR3 DNA: TGTGCCAGTGCCAAAGCAGGCAGTGCCTCTGGAAACACCATATATTTT. Its translation is CASAKAGSASGNTIYF.

This clone has only a few counts. Other DNA sequences of this sample code for an identical CDR3. The chain carries TRBV5-1 and TRBJ1-5, with a possible D match to TRBD1 (5 bases). The CDR3 covers 15 residues. From germline, CDR1 is SGHRS and CDR2 YFSETQ. Trimming left V 0 bases short and J 0 bases short, with 7 bases between. CDR3 DNA sequence: TGCGCCAGCAGCTTGGAGGGGAATAGCAATCAGCCCCAGCATTTT. The encoded protein is CASSLEGNSNQPQHF.

This sequence joins TRBV6-1 and TRBJ2-5; D possibly uses TRBD1 or TRBD2 (6 bases each). V was pared by 8 bases and J by 7 bases, with 23 bases between. There are 15 residues in the CDR3. The V gene's germline CDR1 is MNHNS and CDR2 SASEGT. The CDR3 protein is CASRVHGGTTGTQYF. The DNA of the CDR3 is TGTGCCAGCCGCGTCCATGGCGGGACAACGGGGACCCAGTACTTC.

The chain recombines TRBV25-1 with TRBJ1-2; 9 nucleotides align to TRBD1. CDR1 MGHDK and CDR2 SYGVNS come from the germline V gene. The CDR3 is 15 residues long. Unmatched junction bases numbered 8, after V lost 7 bases and J lost 2 bases. CDR3 protein: CASTRSGTGNYGYTF. CDR3 sequence (DNA): TGTGCCAGCACCCGTTCGGGGACAGGGAACTATGGCTACACCTTC.

This chain uses TRBV5-1 with TRBJ2-2; 11 bases match TRBD2. The V and J ends lost 3 bases and 6 bases, in that order; junction bases with no gene match: 7. Germline-derived CDR1 and CDR2 are SGHRS and YFSETQ. The CDR3 is 16 residues long. CDR3 bases: TGCGCCAGCAGCTCCATAGCGGGAGGGCCCTCCGGGGAGCTGTTTTTT. Amino acids: CASSSIAGGPSGELFF.

J is TRBJ1-6 and V is TRBV27; the D is unclear. The CDR3 extends over 13 amino acids. V gave up 2 bases and J gave up 10 bases, with 9 bases separating them. The V gene's germline CDR1 is MNHEY and CDR2 SMNVEV (reference sequence). CDR3 protein: CASSLRPGSPLHF. Written as DNA, the CDR3 is TGTGCCAGCAGTTTACGGCCAGGCTCACCCCTCCACTTT.

The chain recombines TRBV6-1 with TRBJ1-1; 7 nucleotides agree with TRBD1. Germline-derived CDR1 and CDR2 are MNHNS and SASEGT. V shed 7 bases and J 6 bases; nucleotides not matched to a gene: 11. This CDR3 has 14 amino acids. The CDR3 bases are TGTGCCAGCAAAACCAGACAGGGTCCCTCTGAAGCTTTCTTT. It yields the protein CASKTRQGPSEAFF.

The rearrangement joins TRBV30 to TRBJ1-1, with TRBD1 as a possible D gene (5 bases). The CDR3 length is 13 residues. Looked up from germline, CDR1 is GTSNPN and CDR2 is SVGIG (reference sequence). Trimming shortened V by 0 bases and J by 12 bases, and 17 bases separated the two germline ends. This CDR3 is CAWSVAGTPPTFF. Here the CDR3 DNA reads TGTGCCTGGAGTGTCGCGGGGACCCCGCCGACTTTCTTT.

The CDR3: CASRTLYGYTF. CDR3 in DNA: TGTGCCAGCAGGACCTTATATGGCTACACCTTC. V and J are TRBV28 and TRBJ1-2; D ambiguous. V was shortened by 6 bases and J by 5 bases, with 7 bases between the two germline ends. Germline lookup yields CDR1 MDHEN and CDR2 SYDVKM. The CDR3 covers 11 residues.

This rearrangement joins TRBV7-2 to TRBJ2-3; D gene unclear. Germline V lookup: CDR1 SGHTA, CDR2 FQGNSA. This CDR3 has 11 amino acids. V lost 4 bases, J lost 6 bases, and 5 bases lay in between. The CDR3 sequence is CASSSRDTQYF. In DNA form, the CDR3 reads TGTGCCAGCAGCTCTCGGGATACGCAGTATTTT.

The chain recombines TRBV19 with TRBJ2-3; tentatively, D is TRBD2 (6 bases). This CDR3 has 16 amino acids. Germline V gene sequence: CDR1 LNHDA, CDR2 SQIVND (reference sequence). With 3 bases removed from V and 2 bases from J, the gap between germline ends came to 15 bases. This chain's CDR3 is CASSMGTGRDTDTQYF. The DNA of the CDR3 is TGTGCCAGTAGTATGGGGACTGGACGGGACACAGATACGCAGTATTTT. The complete variable domain, with remaining parts taken from reference TRBV19 and TRBJ2-3, reads DGGITQSPKYLFRKEGQNVTLSCEQNLNHDAMYWYRQDPGQGLRLIYYSQIVNDFQKGDIAEGYSVSREKKESFPLTVTSAQKNPTAFYLCASSMGTGRDTDTQYFGPGTRLTVL.

The rearrangement uses TRBV27 and TRBJ1-4; 8 bases match TRBD1. V lost 6 bases to trimming and J lost 2 bases; unmatched junction nucleotides: 5. The length of the CDR3 is 15 residues. Germline V gives CDR1 MNHEY, CDR2 SMNVEV (reference sequence). CDR3 loop: CASRDRVTTNEKLFF. The CDR3 DNA sequence: TGTGCCAGCAGGGACAGGGTAACGACTAATGAAAAACTGTTTTTT.

The table lists this clone with a count of one. Other DNA variants within this sample encode the same CDR3. The chain uses TRBV6-5 and TRBJ2-7; D may be TRBD1 (5 bases). Trimming left V 0 bases short and J 3 bases short, with 9 bases between. Germline values: CDR1 MNHEY, CDR2 SVGAGI. The CDR3 has 14 amino acids. DNA of the CDR3: TGTGCCAGCAGTTACTCGAGAGACAGCTACGAGCAGTACTTC. Protein: CASSYSRDSYEQYF.

This clone appeared a single time. The genes are TRBV4-3 and TRBJ1-1; possibly TRBD1 for D (5 bases). V shed 1 base and J shed 7 bases, with 13 bases lying between them. This CDR3 is built from 14 residues. Germline CDR1 reads LGHNA; CDR2 reads YSLEER. The chain's CDR3 is CASSQGPGKGEAFF. As DNA, the CDR3 is TGCGCCAGCAGCCAAGGCCCAGGGAAAGGTGAAGCTTTCTTT.

The V call is TRBV4-1, the J call TRBJ2-3; 8 nucleotides align to TRBD2. The germline V gene has CDR1 MGHRA and CDR2 YSYEKL. CDR3 length equals 16 residues. Losses at the gene ends were 1 base for V and 6 bases for J; bases not matched to a gene: 9. The CDR3 DNA reads TGCGCCAGCAGCCAAGTCTATACGGGAGGGCCGGATACGCAGTATTTT. This gives the protein CASSQVYTGGPDTQYF.

The chain couples TRBV4-1 to TRBJ2-7; no clear D. The germline V and J ends were trimmed by 4 bases and 3 bases, with 16 bases remaining between them. The germline V gene encodes CDR1 MGHRA and CDR2 YSYEKL. The CDR3 has 15 residues. For the CDR3, the DNA is TGCGCCAGCAGCCGAGACATTGCAAACAGCTACGAGCAGTACTTC. Encoded protein: CASSRDIANSYEQYF.

The chain is built from TRBV19 and TRBJ2-4; D possibly uses TRBD1 or TRBD2 (5 bases each). Trimming shortened V by 3 bases and J by 5 bases, and 8 bases separated the two germline ends. The CDR3 length is 13 residues. Germline-derived CDR1 and CDR2 are LNHDA and SQIVND (reference sequence). The CDR3 loop reads CASSMGVENIQYF. The CDR3 bases are TGTGCCAGTAGTATGGGGGTAGAAAACATTCAGTACTTC.

As to this clone: Other nucleotide sequences from this sample produce the same CDR3. This chain links TRBV5-6 with TRBJ2-5, with a possible D match to TRBD2 (6 bases). There are 13 residues in the CDR3. CDR1 and CDR2 from the germline V gene are SGHDT and YYEEEE. Trimming shortened V by 5 bases and J by 5 bases, and 13 bases separated the two germline ends. CDR3 nucleotide sequence: TGTGCCAGCAGGGAGGGATTTGGGGAGACCCAGTACTTC. This codes for CASREGFGETQYF.

The V and J genes are TRBV5-5 and TRBJ1-5, with TRBD1 as a possible D gene (5 bases). Trimming pared 0 bases from V and 0 bases from J, leaving 10 bases between. CDR1 and CDR2 (germline): SGHKS, YYEKEE (reference sequence). The CDR3 covers 16 residues. The CDR3 region has the DNA TGTGCCAGCAGCTTGGCCGTGGGGGATAGCAATCAGCCCCAGCATTTT. As protein: CASSLAVGDSNQPQHF.

This clone was observed many times. V and J are TRBV11-1 and TRBJ1-2; weak D call: TRBD1 (6 bases). Trimming removed 3 bases at V and 0 bases at J, with 8 bases between. The CDR3 spans 14 residues. CDR1 and CDR2 from the germline V gene are SGHAT and FQDESV (reference sequence). CDR3 amino acids: CASSFRGSNYGYTF. In nucleotides, the CDR3 is TGTGCCAGCAGCTTCAGGGGCTCTAACTATGGCTACACCTTC.

This chain links TRBV18 with TRBJ1-1; tentatively, D is TRBD1 (5 bases). Germline lookup yields CDR1 KGHSH and CDR2 LQKENI. Between the trimmed V and J ends, which lost 3 bases and 0 bases, there was a span of 11 bases. The length of the CDR3 is 15 residues. CDR3 amino acids: CASSPAVGVNTEAFF. The CDR3 coding sequence is TGTGCCAGCTCACCCGCGGTAGGGGTGAACACTGAAGCTTTCTTT.

The chain links TRBV5-6 to TRBJ2-1; D gene unclear. The germline V and J ends were trimmed by 4 bases and 3 bases, with 8 bases remaining between them. The germline CDR1 and CDR2 sequences are SGHDT and YYEEEE. The CDR3 contains 13 residues. The CDR3 DNA reads as TGTGCCAGCAGCAGGAGCGACTACAATGAGCAGTTCTTC. Its translation: CASSRSDYNEQFF.

A remark on this clone: Different DNA sequences within this sample yield the same CDR3. The V gene is TRBV5-1, the J gene TRBJ2-1; the D call may be TRBD1 or TRBD2 (6 bases each). Germline-derived CDR1 and CDR2 are SGHRS and YFSETQ. The CDR3 extends over 15 amino acids. The V end was cut by 0 bases, the J end by 4 bases, with 11 bases between. This CDR3 reads CASSLVGGPYNEQFF. CDR3 nucleotide sequence: TGCGCCAGCAGCTTGGTGGGGGGCCCTTACAATGAGCAGTTCTTC.

The chain is built from TRBV4-2 and TRBJ2-7; D is undetermined. The germline V and J ends were trimmed by 0 bases and 0 bases, with 9 bases remaining between them. CDR3 length: 15 residues. The germline V gene encodes CDR1 LGHNA and CDR2 YNFKEQ. The CDR3 spells CASSQDWRISYEQYF. CDR3 coding DNA: TGTGCCAGCAGCCAAGATTGGCGGATCTCCTACGAGCAGTACTTC.

This sequence joins TRBV30 and TRBJ2-1; TRBD2 is a possible D gene (6 bases). V was cut by 2 bases and J by 6 bases, with 14 bases left in between. CDR1 is GTSNPN and CDR2 is SVGIG in the germline V gene (reference sequence). The CDR3 totals 14 residues. CDR3 sequence (DNA): TGTGCCTGGAGTCGTGGCGGAGGGGCCAATGAGCAGTTCTTC. Translation: CAWSRGGGANEQFF. Together with reference TRBV30 and TRBJ2-1, the CDR3 gives the full variable domain: SQTIHQWPATLVQPVGSPLSLECTVEGTSNPNLYWYRQAAGRGLQLLFYSVGIGQISSEVPQNLSASRPQDRQFILSSKKLLLSDSGFYLCAWSRGGGANEQFFGPGTRLTVL.

About this clone: One end of the junction does not line up with germline, which may come from a read error. The chain combines TRBV7-7 with TRBJ1-1; no reliable D call. The CDR3 has 13 residues. Germline V gene lookup returns CDR1 SSHAT and CDR2 FNYEAQ (reference sequence). In DNA form, the CDR3 reads TGTGCTAGCAGCTGCCCACGTGTGGCGGAAGCTTTCTTT. This gives the protein CASSCPRVAEAFF.

This chain links TRBV4-1 with TRBJ2-7; TRBD2 aligns across 10 bases. The CDR3 is 15 amino acids. Germline assignment: CDR1 MGHRA and CDR2 YSYEKL. The ends lost 2 bases at V and 6 bases at J; junction bases unmatched: 7. This CDR3 reads CASSQLAGAAGEQYF. CDR3 DNA: TGCGCCAGCAGCCAACTAGCGGGAGCCGCCGGCGAGCAGTACTTC.

V gene TRBV19 combines with J gene TRBJ1-2; 10 positions match TRBD1. CDR3 size: 16 residues. The trim removed 6 bases at V and 2 bases at J, leaving 9 bases unmatched. Germline lookup yields CDR1 LNHDA and CDR2 SQIVND (reference sequence). Here the CDR3 reads CASSDRGRSVNYGYTF. The CDR3 region has the DNA TGTGCCAGTAGCGACAGGGGGCGATCAGTAAACTATGGCTACACCTTC.